These 20 T cell receptor beta chains originate from one sample sequenced in a study of control samples from healthy donors and cancer patients. Sequencing was performed with immunoSEQ multiplex PCR; in TCRdb, only in-frame clones are kept and a portion is missing. The data contain more than 65,000 clones, 65% to 85% of them singletons. Sequencing was carried out using blood. Source of these receptors: a man between 60 and 75 years old in good health.

For the CDR3, the DNA is TGTGCCAGCAGCCCAATGCCAGGGGTGGCCTACGAGCAGTACTTC. Translating it yields CASSPMPGVAYEQYF. The chain combines TRBV7-9 with TRBJ2-7; tentative D call: TRBD1 (6 bases). The V end was cut by 5 bases, the J end by 2 bases, with 16 bases between. CDR1 is SEHNR, CDR2 FQNEAQ, per germline (reference sequence). CDR3 length equals 15 residues.

This chain joins TRBV13 and TRBJ2-1, with D perhaps matching TRBD1 (6 bases). V dropped 6 bases and J dropped 5 bases, with 17 bases sitting between them. The CDR3 has 15 amino acids. From germline, CDR1 is PRHDT and CDR2 FYEKMQ (reference sequence). CDR3 bases: TGTGCCAGCAGTCATTTTACTACAGGGAACAATGAGCAGTTCTTC. Translation: CASSHFTTGNNEQFF. Looking up the rest from reference TRBV13 and TRBJ2-1 gives the full variable domain: AAGVIQSPRHLIKEKRETATLKCYPIPRHDTVYWYQQGPGQDPQFLISFYEKMQSDKGSIPDRFSAQQFSDYHSELNMSSLELGDSALYFCASSHFTTGNNEQFFGPGTRLTVL.

The V call is TRBV5-6, the J call TRBJ2-7, with TRBD1 matching 10 bases. Germline V lookup: CDR1 SGHDT, CDR2 YYEEEE. This CDR3 contains 16 residues. Losses at the gene ends were 4 bases for V and 1 base for J; bases not matched to a gene: 8. The CDR3 is CASSRRDRGNSYEQYF. CDR3 sequence (DNA): TGTGCCAGCAGCAGACGGGACAGGGGAAATTCCTACGAGCAGTACTTC. The full variable domain, in which reference TRBV5-6 and TRBJ2-7 provide the parts outside the CDR3, is DAGVTQSPTHLIKTRGQQVTLRCSPKSGHDTVSWYQQALGQGPQFIFQYYEEEERQRGNFPDRFSGHQFPNYSSELNVNALLLGDSALYLCASSRRDRGNSYEQYFGPGTRLTVT.

V is TRBV12-3 or TRBV12-4 and J is TRBJ2-2; perhaps TRBD1 as D (6 bases). The CDR3 runs 13 residues. Trimming removed 7 bases at V and 7 bases at J, with 13 bases between. CDR3 residues: CASTLGQIGELFF. The CDR3 DNA is TGTGCCAGCACCCTGGGACAAATCGGGGAGCTGTTTTTT.

The chain recombines TRBV29-1 with TRBJ1-1; D unresolved. The germline V gene encodes CDR1 SQVTM and CDR2 ANQGSEA. The CDR3 contains 14 residues. For the CDR3, the DNA is TGCAGTGCAAAGCACGGGAGGTTGGACACTGAAGCTTTCTTT. It codes for CSAKHGRLDTEAFF.

This clone is a singleton in its sample. CDR3: CASSGTSGSYEQFF. The CDR3 coding sequence is TGTGCCAGCAGTGGGACTAGCGGGAGCTATGAGCAGTTCTTC. The genes are TRBV7-3 and TRBJ2-1, with 14 bases fitting TRBD2. Trimming cost V 6 bases and J 8 bases; bases outside gene matches: 3. Germline V gives CDR1 SGHTA, CDR2 FQGTGA. The CDR3 covers 14 residues.

Concerning this clone itself: Other DNA sequences in this specimen translate into the identical CDR3. The CDR3 sequence: CSVGTAQETQYF. In DNA form, the CDR3 reads TGCAGCGTGGGGACAGCCCAAGAGACCCAGTACTTC. The rearrangement uses TRBV29-1 and TRBJ2-5; 7 nucleotides agree with TRBD1. With 6 bases clipped from V and 1 base from J, the junction kept 2 bases outside the gene matches. Germline V gene sequence: CDR1 SQVTM, CDR2 ANQGSEA. This CDR3 comprises 12 residues.

Of note for this clone: This specimen includes other DNA sequences encoding the same CDR3. The chain has TRBV3-1 (or the pseudogene TRBV3-2) and TRBJ2-1, with TRBD2 matching over 7 bases. The CDR3 consists of 15 residues. From germline, CDR1 is LGHDT and CDR2 YNNKEL (reference sequence). Germline trimming cut 0 bases from V and 3 bases from J; bases unmatched to any gene: 2. Here the CDR3 reads CASSQDGGSYNEQFF. CDR3 bases: TGTGCCAGCAGCCAAGATGGCGGGAGCTACAATGAGCAGTTCTTC.

This clone has a single count. The V call is TRBV5-5, the J call TRBJ1-2, with TRBD1 matching over 7 bases. The V gene end was trimmed by 4 bases and the J gene end by 8 bases; junction bases not matched to a gene: 14. The length of the CDR3 is 15 residues. Germline CDR1 is SGHKS and CDR2 is YYEKEE (reference sequence). This CDR3 is CASSPVAGGLGGYTF. The CDR3 DNA reads TGTGCCAGCAGCCCGGTCGCAGGGGGTTTGGGCGGCTACACCTTC.

This chain connects TRBV2 to TRBJ1-1; no reliable D call. Germline V gives CDR1 SNHLY, CDR2 FYNNEI. The CDR3 spans 13 residues. The ends were cut back, 9 bases at V and 0 bases at J, with 11 bases in the middle. The CDR3 DNA reads TGTGCCAGAGAGACATCTATGAACACTGAAGCTTTCTTT. Protein product: CARETSMNTEAFF. Looking up the rest from reference TRBV2 and TRBJ1-1 gives the full variable domain: EPEVTQTPSHQVTQMGQEVILRCVPISNHLYFYWYRQILGQKVEFLVSFYNNEISEKSEIFDDQFSVERPDGSNFTLKIRSTKLEDSAMYFCARETSMNTEAFFGQGTRLTVV.

V and J are TRBV5-4 and TRBJ2-5; tentatively, D is TRBD1 or TRBD2 (5 bases each). The germline CDR1 and CDR2 sequences are SGHNT and YYREEE (reference sequence). V was pared by 3 bases and J by 5 bases, with 14 bases between. This CDR3 region has 14 residues. The CDR3 sequence is CASSSGREWETQYF. CDR3 DNA sequence: TGTGCCAGCAGCTCGGGCAGGGAGTGGGAGACCCAGTACTTC.

The chain combines TRBV3-1 (or the pseudogene TRBV3-2) with TRBJ1-1; 8 nucleotides align to TRBD1. The trim removed 0 bases at V and 2 bases at J, leaving 14 bases unmatched. This CDR3 spans 19 amino acids. Per the germline V gene, CDR1 is LGHDT and CDR2 is YNNKEL (reference sequence). The CDR3 nucleotides read TGTGCCAGCAGCCAAGATCGTAAGACAGGGGTAAAGGATAACACTGAAGCTTTCTTT. The encoded protein is CASSQDRKTGVKDNTEAFF.

The chain couples TRBV10-2 to TRBJ2-1; D not certain. CDR1 is WSHSY, CDR2 SAAADI, per germline. This CDR3 contains 11 residues. V lost 5 bases, J lost 7 bases, and 6 bases lay in between. CDR3 nucleotide sequence: TGCGCCAGCAGTCAATTTAATGAGCAGTTCTTC. Translation gives CASSQFNEQFF.

This sequence joins TRBV9 and TRBJ2-3; 14 bases align to TRBD2. Germline V gene sequence: CDR1 SGDLS, CDR2 YYNGEE. Trimming at V came to 2 bases and at J to 6 bases, leaving 5 bases not matched to a gene. The CDR3 is 16 residues long. CDR3 loop: CASSVGGLAGVDTQYF. CDR3 in DNA: TGTGCCAGCAGCGTGGGGGGACTAGCGGGAGTCGATACGCAGTATTTT.

DNA for the CDR3: TGTGCCAGCAGCTTTCGGGGTAGCGGGAGAGGAGATACGCAGTATTTT. It encodes CASSFRGSGRGDTQYF. The chain is built from TRBV12-1 and TRBJ2-3; the table's D call, TRBD2, has no DNA check behind it. TRBV12-1 is annotated as a pseudogene. The CDR3 is 16 residues long.

Here the CDR3 DNA reads TGCAGCGTTGAAGTTGGCAGCGGGAGTCGAAACAATGAGCAGTTCTTC. The encoded protein is CSVEVGSGSRNNEQFF. The rearrangement joins TRBV29-1 to TRBJ2-1, with 8 bases identical to TRBD2. This CDR3 has 16 amino acids. The trim removed 1 base at V and 5 bases at J, leaving 10 bases unmatched. CDR1 and CDR2 (germline): SQVTM, ANQGSEA.

The chain has TRBV5-5 and TRBJ1-5; D remains unclear. The CDR3 length is 17 residues. Germline CDR1 is SGHKS and CDR2 is YYEKEE (reference sequence). V was shortened by 4 bases and J by 5 bases, with 22 bases between the two germline ends. The CDR3 loop reads CASSGSPGPRPDQPQHF. The DNA for the CDR3 is TGTGCCAGCAGCGGTTCCCCGGGCCCTAGACCCGATCAGCCCCAGCATTTT.

The V and J genes are TRBV7-2 and TRBJ2-5; TRBD1 matches 8 bases. The CDR3 has 16 residues. CDR1 is SGHTA, CDR2 FQGNSA, per germline. The V gene end was trimmed by 1 base and the J gene end by 2 bases; junction bases not matched to a gene: 6. CDR3: CASSLEGQGLQETQYF. The CDR3 bases are TGTGCCAGCAGCTTAGAAGGACAGGGATTGCAAGAGACCCAGTACTTC.

The genes are TRBV7-3 and TRBJ2-3; 11 positions match TRBD2. Germline CDR1 SGHTA, CDR2 FQGTGA. Losses at the gene ends were 5 bases for V and 7 bases for J; bases not matched to a gene: 14. This CDR3 is built from 17 residues. Written as DNA, the CDR3 is TGTGCCAGCAGCCCACTATCCGGGACTAGCGGACCTTATACGCAGTATTTT. Residues: CASSPLSGTSGPYTQYF.

The chain joins TRBV29-1 to TRBJ2-1; D not resolved. The CDR3 spans 14 residues. Trimming removed 2 bases from V and 8 bases from J, with 16 bases in between. From germline, CDR1 is SQVTM and CDR2 ANQGSEA. Here the CDR3 reads CSVEPPLRNDEQFF. The DNA of the CDR3 is TGCAGCGTTGAACCTCCCCTGAGGAATGATGAGCAGTTCTTC.